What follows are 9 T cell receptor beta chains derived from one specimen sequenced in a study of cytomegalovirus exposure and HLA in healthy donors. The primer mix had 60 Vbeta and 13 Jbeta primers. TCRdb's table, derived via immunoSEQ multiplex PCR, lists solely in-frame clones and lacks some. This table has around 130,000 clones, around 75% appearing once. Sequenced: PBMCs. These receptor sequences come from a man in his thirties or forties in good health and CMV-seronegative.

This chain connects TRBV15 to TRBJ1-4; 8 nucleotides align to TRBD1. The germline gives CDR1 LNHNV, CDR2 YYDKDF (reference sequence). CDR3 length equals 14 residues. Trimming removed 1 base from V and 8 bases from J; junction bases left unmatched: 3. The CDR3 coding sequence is TGTGCCACCAGCAGAGGGACAGGGAACGAAAAACTGTTTTTT. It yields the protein CATSRGTGNEKLFF.

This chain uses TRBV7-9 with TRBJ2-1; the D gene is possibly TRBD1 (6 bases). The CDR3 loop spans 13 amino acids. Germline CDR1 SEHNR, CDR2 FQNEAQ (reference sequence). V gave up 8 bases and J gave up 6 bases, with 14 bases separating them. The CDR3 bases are TGTGCCAGCGCCGAGGGGGTGGTCAATGAGCAGTTCTTC. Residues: CASAEGVVNEQFF.

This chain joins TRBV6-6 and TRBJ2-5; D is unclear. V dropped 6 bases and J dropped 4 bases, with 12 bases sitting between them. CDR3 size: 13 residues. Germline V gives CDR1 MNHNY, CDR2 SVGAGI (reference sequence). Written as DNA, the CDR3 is TGTGCCAGCAGGCAGGATATGGGAGAGACCCAGTACTTC. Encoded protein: CASRQDMGETQYF.

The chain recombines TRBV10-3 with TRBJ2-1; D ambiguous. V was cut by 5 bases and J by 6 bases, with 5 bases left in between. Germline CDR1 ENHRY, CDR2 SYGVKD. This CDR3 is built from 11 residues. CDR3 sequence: CAISSSNEQFF. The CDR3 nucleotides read TGTGCCATCAGTAGTAGCAATGAGCAGTTCTTC.

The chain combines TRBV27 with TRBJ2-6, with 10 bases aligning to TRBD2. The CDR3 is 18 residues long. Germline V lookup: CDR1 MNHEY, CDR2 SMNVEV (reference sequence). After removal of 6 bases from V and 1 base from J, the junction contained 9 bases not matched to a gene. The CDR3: CASRSGTSVSSGANVLTF. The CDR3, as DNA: TGTGCCAGCAGGTCGGGGACTAGCGTTAGTTCTGGGGCCAACGTCCTGACTTTC.

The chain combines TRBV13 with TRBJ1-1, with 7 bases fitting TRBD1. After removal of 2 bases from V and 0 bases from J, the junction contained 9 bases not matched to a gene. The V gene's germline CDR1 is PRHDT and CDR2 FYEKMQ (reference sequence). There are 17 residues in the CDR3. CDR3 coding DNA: TGTGCCAGCAGCTTACGGGGCAGGGGGACTTTGAACACTGAAGCTTTCTTT. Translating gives CASSLRGRGTLNTEAFF.

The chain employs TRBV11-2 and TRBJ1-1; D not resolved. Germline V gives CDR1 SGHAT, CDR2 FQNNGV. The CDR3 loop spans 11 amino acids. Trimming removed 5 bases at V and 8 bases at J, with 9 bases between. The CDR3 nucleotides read TGTGCCAGCAGCCGAGGGCAGGAAGCTTTCTTT. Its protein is CASSRGQEAFF.

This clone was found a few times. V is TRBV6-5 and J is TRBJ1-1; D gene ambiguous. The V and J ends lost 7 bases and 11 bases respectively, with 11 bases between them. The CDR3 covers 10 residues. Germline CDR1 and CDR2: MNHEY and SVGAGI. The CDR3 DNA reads TGTGCCAGCAATTGTACCGAGGCTTTCTTT. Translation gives CASNCTEAFF.

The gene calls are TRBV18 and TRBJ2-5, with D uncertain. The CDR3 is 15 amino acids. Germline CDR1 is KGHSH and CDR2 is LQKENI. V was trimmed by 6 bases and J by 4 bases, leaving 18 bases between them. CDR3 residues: CASSPLPTAVETQYF. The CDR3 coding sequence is TGTGCCAGCTCCCCATTGCCCACGGCGGTAGAGACCCAGTACTTC.